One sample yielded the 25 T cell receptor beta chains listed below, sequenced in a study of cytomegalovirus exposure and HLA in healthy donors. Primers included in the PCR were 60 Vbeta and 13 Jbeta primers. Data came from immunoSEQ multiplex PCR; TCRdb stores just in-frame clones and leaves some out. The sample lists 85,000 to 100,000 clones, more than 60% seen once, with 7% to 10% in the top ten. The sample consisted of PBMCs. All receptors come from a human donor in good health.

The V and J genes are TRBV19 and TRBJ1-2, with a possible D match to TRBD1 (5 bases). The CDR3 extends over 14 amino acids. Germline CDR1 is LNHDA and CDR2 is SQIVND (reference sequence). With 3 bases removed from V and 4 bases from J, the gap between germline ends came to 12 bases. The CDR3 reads CASSIMGGGYGYTF. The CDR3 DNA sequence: TGTGCCAGTAGTATTATGGGGGGAGGCTATGGCTACACCTTC. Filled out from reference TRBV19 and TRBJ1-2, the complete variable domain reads DGGITQSPKYLFRKEGQNVTLSCEQNLNHDAMYWYRQDPGQGLRLIYYSQIVNDFQKGDIAEGYSVSREKKESFPLTVTSAQKNPTAFYLCASSIMGGGYGYTFGSGTRLTVV.

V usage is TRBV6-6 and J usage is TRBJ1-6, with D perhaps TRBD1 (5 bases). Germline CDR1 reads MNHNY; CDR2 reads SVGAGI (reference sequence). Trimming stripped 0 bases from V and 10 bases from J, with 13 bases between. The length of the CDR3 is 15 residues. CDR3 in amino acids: CASSYSSRDGSPLHF. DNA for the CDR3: TGTGCCAGCAGTTACTCGAGCAGGGATGGATCACCCCTCCACTTT.

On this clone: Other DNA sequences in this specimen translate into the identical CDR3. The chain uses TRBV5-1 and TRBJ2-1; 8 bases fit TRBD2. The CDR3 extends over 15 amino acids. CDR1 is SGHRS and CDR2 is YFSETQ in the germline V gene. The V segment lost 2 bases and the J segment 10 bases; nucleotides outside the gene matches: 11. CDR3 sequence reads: CASSLDPGRAGEQFF. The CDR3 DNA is TGCGCCAGCAGCTTAGATCCCGGGAGGGCCGGGGAGCAGTTCTTC.

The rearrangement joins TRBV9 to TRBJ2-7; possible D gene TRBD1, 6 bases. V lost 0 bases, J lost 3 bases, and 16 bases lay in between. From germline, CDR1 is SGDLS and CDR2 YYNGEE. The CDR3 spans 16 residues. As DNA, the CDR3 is TGTGCCAGCAGCGTAGGCGGACAGATCTTAAGCTACGAGCAGTACTTC. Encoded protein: CASSVGGQILSYEQYF.

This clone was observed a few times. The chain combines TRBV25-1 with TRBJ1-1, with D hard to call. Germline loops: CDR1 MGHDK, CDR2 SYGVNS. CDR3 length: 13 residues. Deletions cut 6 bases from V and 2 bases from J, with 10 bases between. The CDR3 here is CASRPRTNTEAFF. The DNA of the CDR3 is TGTGCCAGCAGACCCCGGACTAACACTGAAGCTTTCTTT. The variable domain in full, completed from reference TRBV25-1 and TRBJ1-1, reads EADIYQTPRYLVIGTGKKITLECSQTMGHDKMYWYQQDPGMELHLIHYSYGVNSTEKGDLSSESTVSRIRTEHFPLTLESARPSHTSQYLCASRPRTNTEAFFGQGTRLTVV.

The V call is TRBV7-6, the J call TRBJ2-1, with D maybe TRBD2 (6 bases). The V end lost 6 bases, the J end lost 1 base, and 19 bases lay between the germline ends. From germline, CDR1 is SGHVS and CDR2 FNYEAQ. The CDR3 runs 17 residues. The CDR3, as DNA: TGTGCCAGCAGTTCTACCTTCGGAGGGTCATCCTACAATGAGCAGTTCTTC. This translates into CASSSTFGGSSYNEQFF.

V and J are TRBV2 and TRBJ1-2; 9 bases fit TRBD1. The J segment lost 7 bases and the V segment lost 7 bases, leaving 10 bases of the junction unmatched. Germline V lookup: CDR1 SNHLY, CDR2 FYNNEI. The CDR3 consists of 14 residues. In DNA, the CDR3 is TGTGCCAGCACTATCCGGGACAGGGTCACTGGCTACACCTTC. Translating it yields CASTIRDRVTGYTF.

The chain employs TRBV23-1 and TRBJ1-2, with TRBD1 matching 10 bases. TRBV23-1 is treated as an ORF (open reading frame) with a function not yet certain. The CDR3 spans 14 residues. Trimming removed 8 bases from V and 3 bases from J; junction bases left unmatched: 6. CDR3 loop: CASPDRGLHYGYTF. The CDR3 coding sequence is TGCGCCAGCCCTGACAGGGGGCTTCACTATGGCTACACCTTC.

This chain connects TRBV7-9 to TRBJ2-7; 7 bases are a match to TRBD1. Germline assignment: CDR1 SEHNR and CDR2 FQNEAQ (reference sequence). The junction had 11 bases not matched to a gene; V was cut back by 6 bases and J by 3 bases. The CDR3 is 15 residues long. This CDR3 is CASRPRDSPSYEQYF. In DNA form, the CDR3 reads TGTGCCAGCAGGCCCAGGGACAGTCCAAGCTACGAGCAGTACTTC.

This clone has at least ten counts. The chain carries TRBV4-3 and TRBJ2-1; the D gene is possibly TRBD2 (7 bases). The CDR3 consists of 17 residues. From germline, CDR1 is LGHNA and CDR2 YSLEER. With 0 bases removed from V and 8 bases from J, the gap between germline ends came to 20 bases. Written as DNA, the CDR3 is TGCGCCAGCAGCCAAGATTTTCGGCTAGCGGAGGGGGATGAGCAGTTCTTC. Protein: CASSQDFRLAEGDEQFF.

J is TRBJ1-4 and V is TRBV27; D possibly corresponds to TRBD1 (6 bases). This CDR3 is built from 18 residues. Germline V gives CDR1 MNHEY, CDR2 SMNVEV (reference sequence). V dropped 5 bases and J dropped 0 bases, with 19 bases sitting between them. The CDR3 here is CASSLGRGDTATNEKLFF. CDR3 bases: TGTGCCAGCAGTCTAGGTCGTGGGGACACTGCAACTAATGAAAAACTGTTTTTT.

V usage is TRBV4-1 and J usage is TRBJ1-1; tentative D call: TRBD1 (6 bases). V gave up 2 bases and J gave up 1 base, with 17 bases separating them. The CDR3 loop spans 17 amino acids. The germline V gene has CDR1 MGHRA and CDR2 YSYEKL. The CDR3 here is CASSQIRVQGPNTEAFF. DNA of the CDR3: TGCGCCAGCAGCCAAATCCGTGTCCAGGGGCCGAACACTGAAGCTTTCTTT.

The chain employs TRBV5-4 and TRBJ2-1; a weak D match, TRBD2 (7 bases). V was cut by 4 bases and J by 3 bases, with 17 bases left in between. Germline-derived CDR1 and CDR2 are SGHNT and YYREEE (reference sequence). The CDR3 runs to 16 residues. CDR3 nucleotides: TGTGCCAGCAGCCCCCGGGGGGCGGGGAGCTACAATGAGCAGTTCTTC. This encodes CASSPRGAGSYNEQFF.

The CDR3 region is CASSDRTGTYEQYF. CDR3 sequence (DNA): TGCGCCAGCAGTGACCGGACAGGAACCTACGAGCAGTACTTC. V and J are TRBV10-1 and TRBJ2-5, with 7 nucleotides matching TRBD1. The DNA end lines up better with TRBJ2-7; the J call may be wrong. CDR1 is WNHNN, CDR2 SYGVQD, per germline (reference sequence). The CDR3 spans 14 residues.

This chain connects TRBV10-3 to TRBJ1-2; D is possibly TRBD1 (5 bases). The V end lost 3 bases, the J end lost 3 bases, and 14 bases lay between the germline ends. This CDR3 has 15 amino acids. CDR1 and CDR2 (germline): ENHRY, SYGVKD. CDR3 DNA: TGTGCCATCAGTGAAAGGCCAGGGCAAGACTATGGCTACACCTTC. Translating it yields CAISERPGQDYGYTF.

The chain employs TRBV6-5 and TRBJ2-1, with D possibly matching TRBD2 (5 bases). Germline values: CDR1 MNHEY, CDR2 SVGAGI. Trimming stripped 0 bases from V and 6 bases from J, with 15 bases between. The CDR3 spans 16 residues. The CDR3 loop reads CASSYSSGLGINEQFF. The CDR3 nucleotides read TGTGCCAGCAGTTACTCGTCGGGGTTGGGGATCAATGAGCAGTTCTTC.

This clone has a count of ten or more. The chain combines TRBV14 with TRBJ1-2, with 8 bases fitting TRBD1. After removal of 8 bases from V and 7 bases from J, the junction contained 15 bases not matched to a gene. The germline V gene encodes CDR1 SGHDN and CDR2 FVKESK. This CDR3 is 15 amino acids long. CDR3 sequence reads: CASSVSGAGGSGYTF. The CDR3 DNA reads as TGTGCCAGCTCCGTTTCTGGTGCAGGGGGCTCTGGCTACACCTTC.

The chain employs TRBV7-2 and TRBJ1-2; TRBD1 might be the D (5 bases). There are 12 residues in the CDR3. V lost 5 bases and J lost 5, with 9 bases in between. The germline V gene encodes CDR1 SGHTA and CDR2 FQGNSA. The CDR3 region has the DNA TGTGCCAGCAGCCCAGCAGGGTATGGCTACACCTTC. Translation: CASSPAGYGYTF. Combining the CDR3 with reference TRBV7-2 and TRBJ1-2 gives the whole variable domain GAGVSQSPSNKVTEKGKDVELRCDPISGHTALYWYRQSLGQGLEFLIYFQGNSAPDKSGLPSDRFSAERTGGSVSTLTIQRTQQEDSAVYLCASSPAGYGYTFGSGTRLTVV.

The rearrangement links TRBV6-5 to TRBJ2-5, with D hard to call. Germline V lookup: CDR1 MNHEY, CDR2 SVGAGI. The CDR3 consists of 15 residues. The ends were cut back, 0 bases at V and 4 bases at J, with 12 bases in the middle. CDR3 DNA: TGTGCCAGCAGTTACTCCCCAGGATTTCGAGAGACCCAGTACTTC. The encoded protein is CASSYSPGFRETQYF.

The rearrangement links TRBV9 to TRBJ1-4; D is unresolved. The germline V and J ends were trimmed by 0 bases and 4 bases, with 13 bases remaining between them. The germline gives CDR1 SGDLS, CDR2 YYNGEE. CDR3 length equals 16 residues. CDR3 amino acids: CASSVAGGGNNEKLFF. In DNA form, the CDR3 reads TGTGCCAGCAGCGTAGCTGGCGGCGGGAATAATGAAAAACTGTTTTTT.

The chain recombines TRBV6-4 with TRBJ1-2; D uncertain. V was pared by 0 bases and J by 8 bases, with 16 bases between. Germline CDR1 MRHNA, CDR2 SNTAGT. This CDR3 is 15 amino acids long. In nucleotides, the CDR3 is TGTGCCAGCAGTGACTCGTTTTCGGGCAGGAGGGGCTACACCTTC. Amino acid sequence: CASSDSFSGRRGYTF.

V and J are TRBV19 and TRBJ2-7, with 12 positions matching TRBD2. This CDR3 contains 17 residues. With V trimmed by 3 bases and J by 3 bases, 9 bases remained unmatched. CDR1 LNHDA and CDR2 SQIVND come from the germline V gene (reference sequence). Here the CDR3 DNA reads TGTGCCAGTAGTATGGGTCGGACTAGCGGGGTAAACTACGAGCAGTACTTC. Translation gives CASSMGRTSGVNYEQYF.

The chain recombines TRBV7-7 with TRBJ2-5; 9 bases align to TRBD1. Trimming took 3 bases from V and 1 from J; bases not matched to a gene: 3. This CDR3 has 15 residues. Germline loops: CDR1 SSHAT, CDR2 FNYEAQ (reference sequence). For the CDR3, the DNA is TGTGCCAGCAGCTTGGACAGGGGAGCCCAAGAGACCCAGTACTTC. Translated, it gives CASSLDRGAQETQYF.

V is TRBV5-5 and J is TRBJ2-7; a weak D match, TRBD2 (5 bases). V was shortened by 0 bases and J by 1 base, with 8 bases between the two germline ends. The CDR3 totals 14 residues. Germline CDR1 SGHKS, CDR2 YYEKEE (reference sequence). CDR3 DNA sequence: TGTGCCAGCAGCTTGGTTCCGGGATCCTACGAGCAGTACTTC. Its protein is CASSLVPGSYEQYF.

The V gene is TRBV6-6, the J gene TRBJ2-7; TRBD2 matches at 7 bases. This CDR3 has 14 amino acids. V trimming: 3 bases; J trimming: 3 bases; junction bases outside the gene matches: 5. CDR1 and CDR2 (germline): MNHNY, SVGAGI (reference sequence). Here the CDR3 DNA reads TGTGCCAGCAGTTATACCGGGACTATCTACGAGCAGTACTTC. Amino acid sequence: CASSYTGTIYEQYF.